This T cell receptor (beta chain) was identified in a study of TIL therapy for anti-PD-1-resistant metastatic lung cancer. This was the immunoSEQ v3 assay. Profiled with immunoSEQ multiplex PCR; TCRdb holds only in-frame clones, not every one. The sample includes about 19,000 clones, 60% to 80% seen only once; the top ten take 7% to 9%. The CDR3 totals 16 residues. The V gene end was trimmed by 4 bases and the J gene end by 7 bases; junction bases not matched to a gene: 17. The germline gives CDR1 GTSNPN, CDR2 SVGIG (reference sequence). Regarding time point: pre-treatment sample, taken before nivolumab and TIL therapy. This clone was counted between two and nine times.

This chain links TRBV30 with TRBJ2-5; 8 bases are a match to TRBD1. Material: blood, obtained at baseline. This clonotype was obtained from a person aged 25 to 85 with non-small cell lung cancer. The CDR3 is CAWNLFGQGRYGTQYF. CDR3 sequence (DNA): TGTGCCTGGAATCTTTTCGGACAGGGTAGATATGGGACCCAGTACTTC.